This TCR beta chain came from a study of CD4+ T cells in melanoma. Findings and caveats of the study: A reported correlation linked neoantigen-specific CD4+ T cells to CD8+, macrophage and B cell function.

Trimming cost V 2 bases and J 4 bases, with 3 bases left between them. Germline V lookup: CDR1 SGHKS, CDR2 YYEKEE (reference sequence). CDR3 length equals 11 residues. Measured with immunoSEQ multiplex PCR; TCRdb has only the in-frame clones, and not every one. Here the sample spans about 11,000 clones, roughly two thirds being singletons. As concerns this clone: Its antigen is not known.

The V and J genes are TRBV5-5 and TRBJ2-5; no clear D. The receptor's source is a human donor with melanoma. Sequencing used cells from a culture (not recorded whether cultured in vitro). The CDR3 is CASSFLETQYF. The CDR3 DNA reads TGTGCCAGCAGCTTCCTAGAGACCCAGTACTTC.